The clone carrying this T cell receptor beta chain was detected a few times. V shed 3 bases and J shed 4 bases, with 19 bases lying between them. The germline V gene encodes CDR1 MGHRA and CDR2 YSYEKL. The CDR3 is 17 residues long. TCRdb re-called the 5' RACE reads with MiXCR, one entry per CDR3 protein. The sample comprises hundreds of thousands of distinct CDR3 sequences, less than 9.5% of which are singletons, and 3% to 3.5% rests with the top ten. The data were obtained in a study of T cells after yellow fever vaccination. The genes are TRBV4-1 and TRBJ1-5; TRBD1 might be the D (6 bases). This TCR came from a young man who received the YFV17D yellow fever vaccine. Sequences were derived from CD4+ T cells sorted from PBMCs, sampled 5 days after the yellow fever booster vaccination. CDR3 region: CASSHRTAYPLNQPQHF. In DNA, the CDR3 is TGCGCCAGCAGCCACCGGACAGCTTACCCCTTGAATCAGCCCCAGCATTTT.